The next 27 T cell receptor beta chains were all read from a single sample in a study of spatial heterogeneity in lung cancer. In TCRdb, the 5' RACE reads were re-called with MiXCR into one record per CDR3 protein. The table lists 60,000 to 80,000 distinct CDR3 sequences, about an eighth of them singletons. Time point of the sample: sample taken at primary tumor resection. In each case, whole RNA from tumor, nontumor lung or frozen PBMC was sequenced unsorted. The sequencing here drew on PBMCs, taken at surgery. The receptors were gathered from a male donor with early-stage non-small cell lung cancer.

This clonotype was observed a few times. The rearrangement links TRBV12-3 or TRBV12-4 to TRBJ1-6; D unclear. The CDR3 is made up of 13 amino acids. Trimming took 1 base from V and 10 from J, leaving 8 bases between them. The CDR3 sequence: CASSLGVESPLHF. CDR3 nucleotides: TGTGCCAGCAGTTTAGGGGTTGAGTCACCCCTCCACTTT.

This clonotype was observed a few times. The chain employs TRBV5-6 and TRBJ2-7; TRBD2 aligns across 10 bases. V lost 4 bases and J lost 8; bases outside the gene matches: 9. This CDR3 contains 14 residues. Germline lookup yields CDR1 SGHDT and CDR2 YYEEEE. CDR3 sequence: CASSLLAGRKKQYF. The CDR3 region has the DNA TGTGCCAGCAGCCTACTAGCGGGGAGGAAGAAGCAGTACTTC.

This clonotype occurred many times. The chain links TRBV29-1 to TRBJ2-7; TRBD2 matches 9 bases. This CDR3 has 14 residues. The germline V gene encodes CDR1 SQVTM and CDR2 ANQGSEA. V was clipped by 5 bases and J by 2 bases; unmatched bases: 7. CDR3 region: CSVLGLAHTYEQYF. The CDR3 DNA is TGCAGCGTTTTAGGACTAGCGCATACCTACGAGCAGTACTTC.

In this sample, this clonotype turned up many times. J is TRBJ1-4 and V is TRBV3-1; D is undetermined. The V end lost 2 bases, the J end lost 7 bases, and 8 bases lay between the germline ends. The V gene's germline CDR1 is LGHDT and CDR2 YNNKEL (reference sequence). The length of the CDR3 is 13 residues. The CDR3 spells CASSQRSAEKLFF. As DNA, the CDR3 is TGTGCCAGCAGCCAACGGTCCGCTGAAAAACTGTTTTTT.

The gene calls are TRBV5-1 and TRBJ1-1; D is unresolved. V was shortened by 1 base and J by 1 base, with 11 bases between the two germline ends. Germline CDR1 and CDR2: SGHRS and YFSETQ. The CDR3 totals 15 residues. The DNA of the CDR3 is TGCGCCAGCAGCTTGAACAACAGCCCGAACACTGAAGCTTTCTTT. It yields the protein CASSLNNSPNTEAFF.

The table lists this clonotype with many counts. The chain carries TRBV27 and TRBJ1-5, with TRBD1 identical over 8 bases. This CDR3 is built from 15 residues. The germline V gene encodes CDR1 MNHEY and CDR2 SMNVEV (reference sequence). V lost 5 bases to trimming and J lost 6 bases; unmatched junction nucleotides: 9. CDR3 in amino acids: CASSRQGSTVQPQHF. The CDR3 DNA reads TGTGCCAGCAGTCGACAGGGGAGTACCGTTCAGCCCCAGCATTTT.

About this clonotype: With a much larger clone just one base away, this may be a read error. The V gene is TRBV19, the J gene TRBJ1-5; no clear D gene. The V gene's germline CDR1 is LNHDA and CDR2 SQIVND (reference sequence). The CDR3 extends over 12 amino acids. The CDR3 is CVTRGGGQPQHF. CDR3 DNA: TGTGTCACCCGCGGCGGAGGTCAGCCCCAGCATTTT.

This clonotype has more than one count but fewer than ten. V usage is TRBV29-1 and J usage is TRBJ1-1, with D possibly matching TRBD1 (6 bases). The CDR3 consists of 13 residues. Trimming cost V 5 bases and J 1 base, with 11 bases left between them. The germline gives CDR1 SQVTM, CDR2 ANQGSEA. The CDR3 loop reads CSVQTGQNTEAFF. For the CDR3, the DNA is TGCAGCGTTCAGACAGGACAGAACACTGAAGCTTTCTTT.

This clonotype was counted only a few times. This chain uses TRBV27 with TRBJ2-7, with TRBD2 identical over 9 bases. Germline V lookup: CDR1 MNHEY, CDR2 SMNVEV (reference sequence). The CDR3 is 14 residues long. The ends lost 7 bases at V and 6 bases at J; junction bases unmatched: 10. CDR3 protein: CASTSSGSSGEQYF. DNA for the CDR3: TGTGCCAGCACGAGTAGCGGGAGTTCTGGCGAGCAGTACTTC.

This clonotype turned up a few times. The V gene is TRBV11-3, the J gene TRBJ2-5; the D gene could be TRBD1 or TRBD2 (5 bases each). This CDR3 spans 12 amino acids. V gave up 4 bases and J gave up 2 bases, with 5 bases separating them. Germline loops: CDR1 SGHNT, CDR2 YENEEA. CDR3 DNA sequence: TGTGCCAGCAGCTGGGGGCAAGAGACCCAGTACTTC. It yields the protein CASSWGQETQYF. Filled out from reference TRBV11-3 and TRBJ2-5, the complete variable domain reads EAGVVQSPRYKIIEKKQPVAFWCNPISGHNTLYWYLQNLGQGPELLIRYENEEAVDDSQLPKDRFSAERLKGVDSTLKIQPAELGDSAVYLCASSWGQETQYFGPGTRLLVL.

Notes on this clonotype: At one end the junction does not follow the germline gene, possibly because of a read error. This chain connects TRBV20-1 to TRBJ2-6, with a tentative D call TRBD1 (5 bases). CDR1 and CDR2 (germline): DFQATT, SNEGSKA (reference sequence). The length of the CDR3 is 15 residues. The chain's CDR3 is CSASRQNSGANVPTF. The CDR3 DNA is TGCAGTGCCTCCCGCCAAAACTCTGGGGCCAACGTCCCGACTTTC.

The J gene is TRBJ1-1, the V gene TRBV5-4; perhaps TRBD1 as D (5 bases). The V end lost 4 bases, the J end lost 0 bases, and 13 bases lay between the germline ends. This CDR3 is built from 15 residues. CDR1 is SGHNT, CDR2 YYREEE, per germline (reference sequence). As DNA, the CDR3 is TGTGCCAGCAGCGCTGCAGGGTTCATGAACACTGAAGCTTTCTTT. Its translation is CASSAAGFMNTEAFF.

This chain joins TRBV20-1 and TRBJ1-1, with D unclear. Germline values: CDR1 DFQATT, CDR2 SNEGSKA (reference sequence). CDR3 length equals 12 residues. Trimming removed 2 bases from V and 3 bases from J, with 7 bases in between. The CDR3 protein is CSARLWDTEAFF. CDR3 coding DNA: TGCAGTGCTAGATTATGGGACACTGAAGCTTTCTTT.

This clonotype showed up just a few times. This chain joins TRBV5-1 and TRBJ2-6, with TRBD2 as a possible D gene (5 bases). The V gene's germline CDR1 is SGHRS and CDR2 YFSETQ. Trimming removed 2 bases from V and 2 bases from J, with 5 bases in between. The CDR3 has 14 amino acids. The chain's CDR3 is CASSFGAGANVLTF. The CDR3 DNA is TGCGCCAGCAGCTTCGGGGCTGGGGCCAACGTCCTGACTTTC. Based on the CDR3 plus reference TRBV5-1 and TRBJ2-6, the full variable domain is KAGVTQTPRYLIKTRGQQVTLSCSPISGHRSVSWYQQTPGQGLQFLFEYFSETQRNKGNFPGRFSGRQFSNSRSEMNVSTLELGDSALYLCASSFGAGANVLTFGAGSRLTVL.

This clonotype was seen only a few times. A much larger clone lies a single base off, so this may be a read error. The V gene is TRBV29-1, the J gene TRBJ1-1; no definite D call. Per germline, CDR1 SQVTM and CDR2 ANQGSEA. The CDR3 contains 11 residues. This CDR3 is CNVEGRVGAFF. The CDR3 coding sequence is TGCAACGTTGAAGGCCGCGTCGGAGCTTTCTTT. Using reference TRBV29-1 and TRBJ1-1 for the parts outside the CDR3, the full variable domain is SAVISQKPSRDICQRGTSLTIQCQVDSQVTMMFWYRQQPGQSLTLIATANQGSEATYESGFVIDKFPISRPNLTFSTLTVSNMSPEDSSIYLCNVEGRVGAFFGQGTRLTVV.

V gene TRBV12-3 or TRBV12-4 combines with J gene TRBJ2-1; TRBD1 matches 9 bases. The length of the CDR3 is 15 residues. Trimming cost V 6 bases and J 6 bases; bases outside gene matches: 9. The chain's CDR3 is CASSLNRGQVNEQFF. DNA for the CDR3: TGTGCCAGCAGCCTCAACAGGGGGCAGGTCAATGAGCAGTTCTTC.

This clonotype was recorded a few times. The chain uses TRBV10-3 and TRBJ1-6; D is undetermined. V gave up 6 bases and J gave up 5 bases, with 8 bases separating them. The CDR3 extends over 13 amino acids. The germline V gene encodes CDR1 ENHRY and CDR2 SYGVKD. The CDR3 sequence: CAIRWTDNSPLHF. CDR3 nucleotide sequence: TGTGCCATCAGGTGGACGGATAATTCACCCCTCCACTTT.

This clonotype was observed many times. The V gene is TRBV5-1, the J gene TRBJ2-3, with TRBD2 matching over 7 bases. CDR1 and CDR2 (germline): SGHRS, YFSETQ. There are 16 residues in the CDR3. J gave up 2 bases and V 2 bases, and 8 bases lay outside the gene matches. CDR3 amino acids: CASSFSIAGLTDTQYF. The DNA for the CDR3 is TGCGCCAGCAGCTTCTCTATAGCGGGCCTCACAGATACGCAGTATTTT.

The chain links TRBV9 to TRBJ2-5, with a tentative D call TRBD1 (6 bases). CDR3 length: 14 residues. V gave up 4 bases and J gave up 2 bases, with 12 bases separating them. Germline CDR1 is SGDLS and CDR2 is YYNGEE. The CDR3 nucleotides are TGTGCCAGCAGCCTTGGGGACATTCAAGAGACCCAGTACTTC. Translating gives CASSLGDIQETQYF.

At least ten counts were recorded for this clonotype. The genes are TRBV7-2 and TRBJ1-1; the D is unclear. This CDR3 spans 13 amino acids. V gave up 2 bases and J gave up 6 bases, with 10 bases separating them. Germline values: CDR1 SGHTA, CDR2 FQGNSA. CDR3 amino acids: CASSLRGFSEAFF. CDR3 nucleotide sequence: TGTGCCAGCAGCTTAAGAGGATTTTCTGAAGCTTTCTTT.

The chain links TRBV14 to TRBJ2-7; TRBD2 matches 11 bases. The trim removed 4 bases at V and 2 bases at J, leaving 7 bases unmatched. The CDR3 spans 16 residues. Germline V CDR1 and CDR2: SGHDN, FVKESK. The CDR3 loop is CASSLLTSGITYEQYF. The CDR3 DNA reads TGTGCCAGCAGCCTACTGACTAGCGGGATAACCTACGAGCAGTACTTC.

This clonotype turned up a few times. The CDR3 reads CASSGQVLNTDTQYF. The CDR3 DNA reads as TGTGCCAGCAGCGGACAGGTCCTTAACACAGATACGCAGTATTTT. This chain connects TRBV12-3 or TRBV12-4 to TRBJ2-3; TRBD1 aligns across 7 bases. The CDR3 is 15 amino acids. The V gene end was trimmed by 6 bases and the J gene end by 2 bases; junction bases not matched to a gene: 8.

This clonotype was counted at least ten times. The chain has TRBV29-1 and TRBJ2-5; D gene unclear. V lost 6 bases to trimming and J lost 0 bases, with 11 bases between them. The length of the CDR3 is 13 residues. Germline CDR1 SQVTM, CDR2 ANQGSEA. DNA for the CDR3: TGCAGCGTCCCCGCGGAAAACCAAGAGACCCAGTACTTC. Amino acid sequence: CSVPAENQETQYF.

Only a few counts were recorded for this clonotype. In nucleotides, the CDR3 is TGTGCCAGCAGCTTAAACGGACAGGGGGATGGCTACACCTTC. This sequence encodes CASSLNGQGDGYTF. The chain links TRBV7-3 to TRBJ1-2, with TRBD1 matching 10 bases. V lost 1 base, J lost 6 bases, and 2 bases stayed unmatched. Germline-derived CDR1 and CDR2 are SGHTA and FQGTGA. This CDR3 has 14 amino acids. Full variable domain (missing parts from reference TRBV7-3 and TRBJ1-2): GAGVSQTPSNKVTEKGKYVELRCDPISGHTALYWYRQSLGQGPEFLIYFQGTGAADDSGLPNDRFFAVRPEGSVSTLKIQRTERGDSAVYLCASSLNGQGDGYTFGSGTRLTVV.

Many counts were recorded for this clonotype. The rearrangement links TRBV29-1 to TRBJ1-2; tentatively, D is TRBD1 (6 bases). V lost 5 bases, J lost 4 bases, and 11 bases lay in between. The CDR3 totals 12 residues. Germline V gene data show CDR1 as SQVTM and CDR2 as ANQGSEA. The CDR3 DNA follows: TGCAGCGTTTACAGGGTAGTCTATGGCTACACCTTC. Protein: CSVYRVVYGYTF.

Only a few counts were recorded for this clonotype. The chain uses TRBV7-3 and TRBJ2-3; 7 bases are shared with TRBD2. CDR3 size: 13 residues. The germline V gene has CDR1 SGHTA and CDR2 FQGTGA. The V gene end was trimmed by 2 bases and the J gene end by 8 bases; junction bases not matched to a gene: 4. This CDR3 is CASSLEVAGTQYF. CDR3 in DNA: TGTGCCAGCAGCTTAGAGGTAGCGGGTACGCAGTATTTT.

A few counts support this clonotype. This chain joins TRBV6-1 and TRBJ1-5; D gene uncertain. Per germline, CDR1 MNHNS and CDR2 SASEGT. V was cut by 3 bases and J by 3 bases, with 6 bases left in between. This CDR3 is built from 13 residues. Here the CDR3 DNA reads TGTGCCAGCAGTGACAGAGACAATCAGCCCCAGCATTTT. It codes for CASSDRDNQPQHF.